The 12 T cell receptor beta chains reported below all come from one sample, sequenced in a study of OX40 agonist ivuxolimab in advanced cancers. Sequencing used immunoSEQ multiplex PCR; TCRdb keeps in-frame clones, though not all of them. The sample has 55,000 to 65,000 clones; about 86% are singletons. The sample was CD4+ or CD8+ T cells sorted from blood, taken in a trial of the OX40 agonist ivuxolimab. The receptors stem from an adult with an advanced solid tumor such as melanoma, head and neck, liver or kidney cancer.

This sequence joins TRBV27 and TRBJ1-1; 10 positions agree with TRBD1. This CDR3 has 16 amino acids. CDR1 is MNHEY and CDR2 is SMNVEV in the germline V gene (reference sequence). V lost 8 bases to trimming and J lost 3 bases; unmatched junction nucleotides: 12. Here the CDR3 reads CASHQDRGLPYTEAFF. The CDR3 DNA reads as TGTGCCAGCCATCAAGACAGGGGGCTACCTTACACTGAAGCTTTCTTT.

The V and J genes are TRBV5-1 and TRBJ2-7; 9 nucleotides line up with TRBD1. V dropped 0 bases and J dropped 6; count of bases not matched to a gene: 7. CDR1 and CDR2 (germline): SGHRS, YFSETQ. CDR3 length: 15 amino acids. CDR3 sequence reads: CASSLGWTGVIEQYF. Here the CDR3 DNA reads TGCGCCAGCAGCTTGGGGTGGACAGGGGTTATCGAGCAGTACTTC.

The chain carries TRBV6-1 and TRBJ1-1, with 10 bases matching TRBD1. The CDR3 is 15 residues long. CDR1 MNHNS and CDR2 SASEGT come from the germline V gene. Trimming cost V 6 bases and J 5 bases; bases outside gene matches: 9. In DNA form, the CDR3 reads TGTGCCAGCAGCCCGTGGACAGGGGGTCGGACTGAAGCTTTCTTT. This gives the protein CASSPWTGGRTEAFF.

This chain connects TRBV19 to TRBJ2-6; the D call may be TRBD1 or TRBD2 (5 bases each). The V gene's germline CDR1 is LNHDA and CDR2 SQIVND (reference sequence). V was clipped by 3 bases and J by 5 bases, with 11 bases between them. The CDR3 spans 15 residues. The CDR3 region has the DNA TGTGCCAGTAGTATCGGGACGGTATGGGCCAACGTCCTGACTTTC. Amino acids: CASSIGTVWANVLTF.

In this sample, this clone turned up a few times. V gene TRBV30 combines with J gene TRBJ1-5, with 12 bases fitting TRBD1. V was clipped by 7 bases and J by 4 bases; unmatched bases: 8. CDR1 is GTSNPN, CDR2 SVGIG, per germline (reference sequence). The CDR3 consists of 15 residues. For the CDR3, the DNA is TGTGCCTTAGCCCCGGGACAGGGGGCGAATCAGCCCCAGCATTTT. It codes for CALAPGQGANQPQHF.

CDR3: CASSLGGGSYEQYF. The CDR3 DNA sequence: TGTGCCAGCAGCCTCGGGGGCGGCTCCTACGAGCAGTACTTC. The V and J genes are TRBV6-1 and TRBJ2-7; D possibly uses TRBD1 or TRBD2 (6 bases each). This CDR3 is built from 14 residues. The germline V gene encodes CDR1 MNHNS and CDR2 SASEGT. The V end lost 6 bases, the J end lost 0 bases, and 12 bases lay between the germline ends.

The chain has TRBV5-8 and TRBJ2-5; 11 bases agree with TRBD2. V lost 4 bases and J lost 2; bases outside the gene matches: 7. This CDR3 is built from 16 residues. Germline CDR1 is SGHTS and CDR2 is YDEGEE. CDR3 amino acids: CASSPRLAGRQETQYF. The CDR3 nucleotides are TGTGCCAGCAGCCCTCGACTAGCGGGGAGGCAAGAGACCCAGTACTTC.

This clone has only one observation. This sequence joins TRBV11-2 and TRBJ2-7; unclear D gene. Germline V gene lookup returns CDR1 SGHAT and CDR2 FQNNGV. V was trimmed by 1 base and J by 3 bases, leaving 10 bases between them. The CDR3 is 14 residues long. The CDR3 DNA sequence: TGTGCCAGCAGCTTAGTTGTAGGGAACTACGAGCAGTACTTC. Its translation is CASSLVVGNYEQYF.

The genes are TRBV5-1 and TRBJ2-3, with D uncertain. V was shortened by 0 bases and J by 0 bases, with 14 bases between the two germline ends. Germline CDR1 and CDR2: SGHRS and YFSETQ. The CDR3 covers 17 residues. CDR3 nucleotide sequence: TGCGCCAGCAGCTTGGCTTTTAGTGTAAGGAGCACAGATACGCAGTATTTT. As protein: CASSLAFSVRSTDTQYF.

This clone is a singleton in its sample. V is TRBV6-5 and J is TRBJ2-5; D may be TRBD2 (6 bases). The germline V and J ends were trimmed by 6 bases and 4 bases, with 18 bases remaining between them. The V gene's germline CDR1 is MNHEY and CDR2 SVGAGI. This CDR3 has 15 amino acids. The CDR3 here is CASSGPGLRPETQYF. The CDR3 bases are TGTGCCAGCAGCGGTCCGGGACTCAGGCCAGAGACCCAGTACTTC.

The genes are TRBV6-5 and TRBJ1-5, with D hard to call. Germline CDR1 is MNHEY and CDR2 is SVGAGI. The length of the CDR3 is 13 residues. V was cut by 3 bases and J by 1 base, with 4 bases left in between. The DNA for the CDR3 is TGTGCCAGCAGTTATCAGAGCAATCAGCCCCAGCATTTT. Amino acid sequence: CASSYQSNQPQHF.

The chain uses TRBV6-5 and TRBJ2-2; no firm D call. Deletions cut 6 bases from V and 2 bases from J, with 4 bases between. Germline CDR1 and CDR2: MNHEY and SVGAGI. The CDR3 is 12 amino acids. CDR3 region: CASRSNTGELFF. The CDR3 DNA reads as TGTGCCAGCAGGAGTAACACCGGGGAGCTGTTTTTT.